A selection of T cell receptor beta chains follows, all from one sample in a study of CD8+CD57+ T cells in acquired aplastic anemia. TCRdb re-analysed the reads in MiXCR, keeping a single row per CDR3 protein. The sample has some 180,000 distinct CDR3 sequences, about half seen once. Sample: sorted CD4+, CD8+, or CD8+CD57+ T cells (not recorded which) from PBMCs. These receptors were taken from a human donor with aplastic anemia. The CDR3 runs from the conserved cysteine through the conserved F or W. The D gene is left open where the match is weak. The size field is filled for only some rows; it gives once, few, many or a size class.

>15|TRBJ2-1|TRBD2|TRBV7-6|many
CASSLRASGDNEQFF
TGTGCCAGCAGCTTACGGGCTAGCGGGGACAATGAGCAGTTCTTC
>15|TRBJ2-7|TRBD2|TRBV10-3|few
CAAGTSGGAYREQYF
TGTGCCGCGGGGACTAGCGGGGGGGCCTATCGGGAGCAGTACTTC
>14|TRBJ1-5|-|TRBV29-1|few
CSVLTGPGGGPQHF
TGCAGCGTTCTGACCGGCCCAGGTGGGGGACCCCAGCATTTT
>11|TRBJ1-1|-|TRBV19|-
CASSIVTWAFF
TGTGCCAGTAGTATAGTGACATGGGCTTTCTTT
>14|TRBJ2-7|TRBD2|TRBV27|many
CASMVATSAYEQYF
TGTGCCAGCATGGTAGCGACTAGCGCCTACGAGCAGTACTTC
>15|TRBJ2-7|TRBD1|TRBV2|-
CASRGDRGAPYEQYF
TGTGCCAGCAGGGGGGACAGGGGGGCTCCCTACGAGCAGTACTTC
>11|TRBJ1-1|-|TRBV10-3|-
CAISEATEAFF
TGTGCCATCAGTGAGGCCACTGAAGCTTTCTTT
>17|TRBJ2-7|TRBD2|TRBV6-1|many
CASSSTSSGGAVAEQYF
TGTGCCAGCAGTTCAACATCTAGCGGGGGGGCCGTCGCCGAGCAGTACTTC
>17|TRBJ2-1|-|TRBV24-1|-
CATSALGGVSSYNEQFF
TGTGCCACCAGTGCCCTGGGCGGGGTAAGCTCCTACAATGAGCAGTTCTTC
>17|TRBJ2-2|-|TRBV24-1|-
CATSEPQGSANTGELFF
TGTGCCACCAGTGAACCGCAGGGAAGCGCGAACACCGGGGAGCTGTTTTTT
>15|TRBJ2-7|-|TRBV5-1|-
CASSLDGTETYEQYF
TGCGCCAGCAGCTTGGATGGGACGGAAACCTACGAGCAGTACTTC
>12|TRBJ1-5|-|TRBV2|-
CASSGLQETQHF
TGTGCCAGCAGTGGACTCCAAGAGACCCAGCATTTT
>14|TRBJ2-7|-|TRBV5-5|-
CASSFGRGAYEQYF
TGTGCCAGCAGCTTCGGAAGGGGTGCTTACGAGCAGTACTTC
>12|TRBJ2-7|TRBD1|TRBV29-1|-
CSVHRGNYEQYF
TGCAGCGTCCACAGGGGGAACTACGAGCAGTACTTC
>16|TRBJ2-5|TRBD2|TRBV7-8|once
CASSGPRTSGQETQYF
TGTGCCAGCAGCGGACCCCGGACTAGCGGGCAAGAGACCCAGTACTTC
>15|TRBJ1-5|-|TRBV5-1|-
CASSLDGGGSQPQHF
TGCGCCAGCAGCTTGGATGGTGGGGGTTCTCAGCCCCAGCATTTT
>14|TRBJ2-7|TRBD2|TRBV20-1|-
CSAGPGLAGYEQYF
TGCAGTGCGGGACCGGGACTAGCGGGTTACGAGCAGTACTTC
>14|TRBJ1-5|-|TRBV5-6|-
CASSLSSSNQPQHF
TGTGCCAGCAGCTTGAGTAGTAGCAATCAGCCCCAGCATTTT
>14|TRBJ2-7|TRBD1|TRBV12-3/TRBV12-4|many
CASRRTGESYEQYF
TGTGCCAGCAGGCGGACAGGTGAATCCTACGAGCAGTACTTC
>14|TRBJ2-7|TRBD1|TRBV24-1|-
CATSASGTGYEQYF
TGTGCCACCAGTGCCTCTGGGACAGGCTACGAGCAGTACTTC
>14|TRBJ2-3|-|TRBV29-1|-
CSTRSGGGTDTQYF
TGCAGCACACGTAGCGGCGGGGGCACAGATACGCAGTATTTT
>16|TRBJ2-5|-|TRBV7-7|once
CASSLEEGRDQETQYF
TGTGCTAGCAGCTTAGAGGAGGGCCGTGACCAAGAGACCCAGTACTTC
>15|TRBJ2-1|-|TRBV5-4|-
CASSPQGGAYNEQFF
TGTGCCAGCAGCCCTCAGGGGGGAGCCTACAATGAGCAGTTCTTC
>13|TRBJ1-6|-|TRBV2|once
CASSDESGSPLHF
TGTGCCAGCAGTGATGAGTCGGGCTCACCCCTCCACTTT
>14|TRBJ1-1|-|TRBV7-3|-
CASSLYGENTEAFF
TGTGCCAGCAGCTTATATGGGGAGAACACTGAAGCTTTCTTT
>16|TRBJ1-3|-|TRBV19|many
CASSIHRLKVGNTIYF
TGTGCCAGTAGTATACACAGACTCAAGGTTGGAAACACCATATATTTT
>15|TRBJ1-1|-|TRBV25-1|-
CASSEFQGRSTEAFF
TGTGCCAGCAGTGAATTTCAGGGGAGGAGCACTGAAGCTTTCTTT
>17|TRBJ2-1|-|TRBV12-3/TRBV12-4|few
CASSLAGGLPAGREQFF
TGTGCCAGCAGTTTAGCGGGGGGCCTTCCCGCTGGGAGGGAGCAGTTCTTC
>14|TRBJ1-6|-|TRBV9|few
CASSVASNNSPLHF
TGTGCCAGCAGCGTAGCGAGCAATAATTCACCCCTCCACTTT
>17|TRBJ1-3|-|TRBV4-1|few
CASSHMGRERLGNTIYF
TGCGCCAGCAGCCACATGGGCAGGGAACGTTTGGGAAACACCATATATTTT
>16|TRBJ2-7|-|TRBV5-7|many
CASSYGTGASSYEQYF
TGTGCCAGCAGCTACGGGACGGGGGCGAGCTCCTACGAGCAGTACTTC
>15|TRBJ1-6|-|TRBV9|-
CASSVEGGMNSPLHF
TGTGCCAGCAGCGTAGAAGGGGGGATGAATTCACCCCTCCACTTT
>14|TRBJ2-7|TRBD2|TRBV7-3|few
CASSSLTSRSEQYF
TGTGCCAGCAGCTCCCTGACTAGCCGGAGCGAGCAGTACTTC
>19|TRBJ2-3|TRBD2|TRBV24-1|-
CATSDLQGLAGASTDTQYF
TGTGCCACCAGTGATTTGCAGGGGCTAGCGGGAGCGAGCACAGATACGCAGTATTTT
>13|TRBJ2-1|-|TRBV9|once
CASSVVASGKQFF
TGTGCCAGCAGCGTAGTAGCATCCGGGAAGCAGTTCTTC
>14|TRBJ2-3|TRBD1|TRBV10-1|many
CATRKRGLTDTQYF
TGCGCCACCCGAAAGAGGGGGCTCACAGATACGCAGTATTTT
>13|TRBJ2-5|-|TRBV2|few
CASRPGAQETQYF
TGTGCCAGCAGACCCGGAGCACAAGAGACCCAGTACTTC
>13|TRBJ1-5|-|TRBV2|-
CASKRDSNQPQHF
TGTGCCAGCAAGAGGGACAGCAATCAGCCCCAGCATTTT
>14|TRBJ2-2|-|TRBV15|-
CATSPRTNTGELFF
TGTGCCACCAGCCCGCGGACGAACACCGGGGAGCTGTTTTTT
>14|TRBJ2-3|TRBD2|TRBV7-2|once
CASSPRAGVDTQYF
TGTGCCAGCAGCCCCCGAGCGGGGGTAGATACGCAGTATTTT
>15|TRBJ2-1|TRBD1|TRBV19|many
CASSPGTGGRVWQFF
TGTGCCAGTAGTCCCGGGACAGGAGGAAGAGTTTGGCAGTTCTTC
>13|TRBJ1-5|-|TRBV7-2|many
CASSARVNQPQHF
TGTGCCAGCAGCGCCAGAGTTAATCAGCCCCAGCATTTT
>14|TRBJ2-5|TRBD2|TRBV2|-
CASKGLAGQETQYF
TGTGCCAGCAAGGGACTAGCGGGCCAAGAGACCCAGTACTTC
>14|TRBJ2-7|TRBD1|TRBV2|-
CASSIDRGQGEQYF
TGTGCCAGCAGCATTGACAGGGGGCAGGGGGAGCAGTACTTC
>16|TRBJ2-7|TRBD1|TRBV25-1|few
CASIRGEGQGVGEQYF
TGTGCCAGCATTCGAGGGGAGGGACAGGGGGTGGGAGAGCAGTACTTC
>12|TRBJ1-5|TRBD1|TRBV20-1|many
CSAGTGNQLQHF
TGCAGTGCTGGGACAGGCAATCAGCTCCAGCATTTT
>13|TRBJ2-3|-|TRBV10-3|many
CAISDSSTDTQYF
TGTGCCATCAGTGATTCCAGCACAGATACGCAGTATTTT
>11|TRBJ1-1|-|TRBV10-2|-
CASSTLTEAFF
TGTGCCAGCAGCACGCTAACTGAAGCTTTCTTT
>14|TRBJ2-5|-|TRBV20-1|many
CSARDEIAHETQYF
TGCAGTGCTAGAGATGAGATAGCTCACGAGACCCAGTACTTC
>13|TRBJ2-5|-|TRBV20-1|-
CSARLYRSETQYF
TGCAGTGCTAGACTATATAGGTCAGAGACCCAGTACTTC
>13|TRBJ2-7|-|TRBV20-1|many
CSARHESSYEQYF
TGCAGTGCTAGACATGAAAGCTCCTACGAGCAGTACTTC
>14|TRBJ2-7|-|TRBV10-2|-
CASTTWGSAYEQYF
TGCGCCAGCACTACGTGGGGCTCTGCCTACGAGCAGTACTTC
>10|TRBJ1-1|-|TRBV29-1|-
CSVVEVAAFF
TGCAGCGTTGTTGAAGTTGCAGCTTTCTTT
>17|TRBJ1-1|-|TRBV11-1|-
CASSTTHRGVMNTEAFF
TGTGCCAGCAGCACGACCCACCGGGGGGTCATGAACACTGAAGCTTTCTTT
>13|TRBJ1-2|TRBD1|TRBV29-1|-
CSASVQGAYGYTF
TGCAGCGCGTCAGTGCAGGGGGCCTATGGCTACACCTTC
>15|TRBJ2-1|-|TRBV2|many
CASSEGQLIYNEQFF
TGTGCCAGCAGTGAAGGTCAGCTGATTTACAATGAGCAGTTCTTC
>15|TRBJ2-1|-|TRBV2|few
CASSERGWRGNEQFF
TGTGCCAGCAGTGAAAGGGGGTGGCGGGGCAATGAGCAGTTCTTC
>13|TRBJ2-5|TRBD1|TRBV10-3|-
CASTGGGEETQYF
TGTGCCTCCACAGGGGGCGGTGAAGAGACCCAGTACTTC
>14|TRBJ2-7|TRBD2|TRBV4-1|-
CASSQGSGSYEQYF
TGCGCCAGCAGCCAAGGTAGCGGGAGTTACGAGCAGTACTTC